These T cell receptor beta chains were read from a single sample in a study of T-cell reconstitution after alpha-beta-depleted transplantation in children. TCRdb re-called the PCR reads with MiXCR, one entry per CDR3 protein. The sample records approximately 99,000 distinct CDR3 sequences, roughly 6.1% being singletons. The sample in question was PBMCs, mostly from graft donor cells, obtained 360 days after TCRalphabeta/CD19-depleted stem cell transplant. These receptors were obtained from a male patient aged 2 to 10 who had a stem cell transplant for acute lymphoblastic leukemia, so the T cells may come from the graft donor. The CDR3 runs from the conserved cysteine through the conserved F or W. The D gene is left open where the match is weak. Clone size, where shown, is once, few, many, or a class for clones that have expanded.

J gene: TRBJ2-7; clone size: many; V gene: TRBV12-3/TRBV12-4; D gene: NA; CDR3 protein: CASSFGLSYEQYF; CDR3 DNA: TGTGCCAGCAGTTTCGGGCTTTCCTACGAGCAGTACTTC
J gene: TRBJ2-7; clone size: many; V gene: TRBV10-2; D gene: NA; CDR3 protein: CASSEGSLGYEQYF; CDR3 DNA: TGCGCCAGCAGTGAGGGCTCCCTCGGTTACGAGCAGTACTTC
J gene: TRBJ2-7; clone size: many; V gene: TRBV4-2; D gene: TRBD2; CDR3 protein: CASSQGGRVRYEQYF; CDR3 DNA: TGTGCCAGCAGCCAAGGCGGGAGGGTTCGGTACGAGCAGTACTTC
J gene: TRBJ2-3; clone size: many; V gene: TRBV11-2; D gene: NA; CDR3 protein: CASSPEPRPTDTQYF; CDR3 DNA: TGTGCCAGCAGCCCCGAGCCCAGGCCCACAGATACGCAGTATTTT
J gene: TRBJ2-1; clone size: many; V gene: TRBV10-3; D gene: NA; CDR3 protein: CAISEPRGNEQFF; CDR3 DNA: TGTGCCATCAGTGAGCCCAGGGGCAATGAGCAGTTCTTC
J gene: TRBJ1-1; clone size: NA; V gene: TRBV19; D gene: NA; CDR3 protein: CASSIELGIGTEAFF; CDR3 DNA: TGTGCCAGTAGTATAGAACTAGGGATCGGCACTGAAGCTTTCTTT
J gene: TRBJ1-5; clone size: large; V gene: TRBV20-1; D gene: TRBD1; CDR3 protein: CSARAGLVTGGNQPQHF; CDR3 DNA: TGCAGTGCTAGAGCAGGTCTGGTAACAGGGGGCAATCAGCCCCAGCATTTT
J gene: TRBJ2-3; clone size: many; V gene: TRBV20-1; D gene: NA; CDR3 protein: CSARDQPFSGYTDTQYF; CDR3 DNA: TGCAGTGCTAGAGATCAACCCTTTAGCGGCTACACAGATACGCAGTATTTT
J gene: TRBJ2-7; clone size: few; V gene: TRBV27; D gene: NA; CDR3 protein: CASSLGPGVEQYF; CDR3 DNA: TGTGCCAGCAGTTTGGGCCCAGGGGTCGAGCAGTACTTC
J gene: TRBJ1-5; clone size: few; V gene: TRBV2; D gene: TRBD1; CDR3 protein: CASSEAPGQERGYSNQPQHF; CDR3 DNA: TGTGCCAGCAGTGAAGCCCCTGGACAGGAACGAGGTTACAGCAATCAGCCCCAGCATTTT
J gene: TRBJ2-1; clone size: NA; V gene: TRBV7-2; D gene: NA; CDR3 protein: CASSSQGVYNEQFF; CDR3 DNA: TGTGCCAGCAGCTCCCAGGGAGTCTACAATGAGCAGTTCTTC
J gene: TRBJ2-2; clone size: medium-sized; V gene: TRBV29-1; D gene: NA; CDR3 protein: CSVEGGLGELFF; CDR3 DNA: TGCAGCGTTGAAGGAGGTCTAGGGGAGCTGTTTTTT
J gene: TRBJ2-5; clone size: few; V gene: TRBV6-1; D gene: NA; CDR3 protein: CASRSNRVPEGLGTQYF; CDR3 DNA: TGTGCCAGCAGGTCAAACAGGGTTCCGGAGGGACTGGGGACCCAGTACTTC
J gene: TRBJ2-7; clone size: NA; V gene: TRBV7-6; D gene: NA; CDR3 protein: CASSLAWGPSYEQYF; CDR3 DNA: TGTGCCAGCAGCTTAGCATGGGGACCATCCTACGAGCAGTACTTC